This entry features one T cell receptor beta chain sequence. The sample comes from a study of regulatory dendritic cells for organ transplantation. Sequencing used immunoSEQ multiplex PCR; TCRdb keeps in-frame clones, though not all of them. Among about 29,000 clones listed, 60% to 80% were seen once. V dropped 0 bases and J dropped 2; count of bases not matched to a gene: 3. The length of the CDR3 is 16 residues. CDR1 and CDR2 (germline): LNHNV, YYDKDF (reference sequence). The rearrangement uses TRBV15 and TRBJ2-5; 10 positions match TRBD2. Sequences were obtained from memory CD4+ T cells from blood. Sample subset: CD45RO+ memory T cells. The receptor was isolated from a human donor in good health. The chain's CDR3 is CATSRERTSGQETQYF. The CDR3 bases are TGTGCCACCAGCAGAGAACGGACTAGCGGACAAGAGACCCAGTACTTC.